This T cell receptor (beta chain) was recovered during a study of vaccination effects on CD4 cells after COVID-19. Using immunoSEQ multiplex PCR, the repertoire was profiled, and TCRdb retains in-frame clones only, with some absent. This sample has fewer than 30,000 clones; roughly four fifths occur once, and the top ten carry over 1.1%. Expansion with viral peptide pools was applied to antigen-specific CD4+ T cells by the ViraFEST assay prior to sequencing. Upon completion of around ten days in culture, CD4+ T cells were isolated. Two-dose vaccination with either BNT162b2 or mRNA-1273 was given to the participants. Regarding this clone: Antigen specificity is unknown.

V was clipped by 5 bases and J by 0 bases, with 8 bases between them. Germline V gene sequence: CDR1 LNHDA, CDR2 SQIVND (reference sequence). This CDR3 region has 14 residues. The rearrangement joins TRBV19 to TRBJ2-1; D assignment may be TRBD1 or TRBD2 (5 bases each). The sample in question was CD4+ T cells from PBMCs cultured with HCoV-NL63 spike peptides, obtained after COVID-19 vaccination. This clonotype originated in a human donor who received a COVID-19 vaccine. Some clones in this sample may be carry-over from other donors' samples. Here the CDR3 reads CASSQGVSYNEQFF. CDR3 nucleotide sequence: TGTGCCAGTAGTCAGGGAGTCTCCTACAATGAGCAGTTCTTC.